This T cell receptor (beta chain) was recovered during a study of blood T cell repertoires in COVID-19. Study as a whole: Sites across the United States, Italy and Spain contributed samples from acute and convalescent COVID-19.

Trimming took off 1 base at V and 5 bases at J, with 12 bases between the two ends. The germline CDR1 and CDR2 sequences are SGDLS and YYNGEE. CDR3 size: 14 residues. Profiling relied on immunoSEQ multiplex PCR, and the TCRdb table lists in-frame clones only, not all of them. Here the sample spans over 30,000 clones, 85% to 90% being singletons. What was sequenced was peripheral blood. This chain uses TRBV9 with TRBJ2-5, with D possibly TRBD1 on 5 matching bases. This TCR was sampled from a man in his 70s with acute or convalescent COVID-19. The CDR3 is CASSVQGLGETQYF. The CDR3 nucleotides read TGTGCCAGCAGCGTACAGGGCTTGGGGGAGACCCAGTACTTC.